This TCR beta chain appears in the sequencing data of a study of shared clonotypes between healthy human individuals. Study as a whole: The cohort had a couple of women and a few men, ages 18 to 49.

This clone was seen a single time. At the deep level, the assay was run. An even split of each subset's genomic DNA across several immunoSEQ plates was performed. The protocol was immunoSEQ multiplex PCR, while the TCRdb copy is restricted to in-frame clones and leaves out a portion. The data contain 400,000 to 500,000 clones, about three quarters of them singletons. The clonotype was recovered from a woman aged 40-49 years in good health. Some clones in this sample may be carry-over from other donors' samples. The material sequenced was PBMCs.

The CDR3, as DNA: TGTGCCATCAGTAGCGGGACAGGCGGGGAGCTGTTTTTT. This sequence encodes CAISSGTGGELFF. This chain connects TRBV10-3 to TRBJ2-2; weak D call: TRBD1 (8 bases). The CDR3 spans 13 residues. Germline V lookup: CDR1 ENHRY, CDR2 SYGVKD. Trimming took off 5 bases at V and 7 bases at J, with 11 bases between the two ends.